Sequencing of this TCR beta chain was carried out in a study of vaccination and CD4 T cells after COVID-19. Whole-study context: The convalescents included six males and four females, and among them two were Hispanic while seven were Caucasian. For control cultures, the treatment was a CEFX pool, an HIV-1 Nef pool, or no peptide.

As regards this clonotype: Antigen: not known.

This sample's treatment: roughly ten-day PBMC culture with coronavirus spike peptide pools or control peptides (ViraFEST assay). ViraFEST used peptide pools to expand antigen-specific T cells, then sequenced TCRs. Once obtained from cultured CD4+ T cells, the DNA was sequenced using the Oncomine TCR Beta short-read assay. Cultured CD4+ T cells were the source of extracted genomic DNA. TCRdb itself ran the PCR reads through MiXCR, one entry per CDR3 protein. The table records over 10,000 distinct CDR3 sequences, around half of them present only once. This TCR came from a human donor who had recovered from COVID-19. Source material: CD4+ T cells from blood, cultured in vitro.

The CDR3 is CASSSTGTSRYEQYF. The CDR3, as DNA: TGCGCCAGCAGCTCGACCGGGACTAGCAGATACGAGCAGTACTTC. The chain links TRBV5-1 to TRBJ2-7; 9 bases are shared with TRBD2. In germline, CDR1 is SGHRS, CDR2 YFSETQ. The CDR3 is made up of 15 amino acids. V gave up 3 bases and J gave up 4 bases; unmatched junction bases: 8.